Listed below are T cell receptor beta chains from one sample, sequenced in a study of blood T cells in healthy people across ages. A single record per CDR3 protein comes from TCRdb applying MiXCR to the 5' RACE reads. Here the sample spans about 800,000 distinct CDR3 sequences, 55% to 70% being singletons. Specimen: blood. These receptors originate from a man aged 25 to 40 in good health. The CDR3 runs from the conserved cysteine through the conserved F or W.

12	TRBV20-1	TRBJ2-5	CSASSGGETQYF
12	TRBV20-1	TRBJ2-5	CSAVTGKETQYF
14	TRBV6-6	NA	CASRSTGVADIQYF
15	TRBV12-5	TRBJ2-7	CASGDRDSKTYEQYF
14	TRBV7-3	TRBJ2-5	CASSLNVVVNEQYF
13	TRBV20-1	NA	CSAREWGYETQYF
14	TRBV7-6	NA	CASSLVGRVDEQYF
15	TRBV6-6	TRBJ2-7	CASSPSRRGDYEQYF
16	TRBV7-6	TRBJ2-7	CASSYPRQGGTYEQYF
15	TRBV7-2	TRBJ2-3	CASSWRVAATDTQYF
15	TRBV7-8	TRBJ2-3	CASSPGPGRTDTQYF
13	TRBV6-6	TRBJ2-5	CASSYEAAETQYF
12	TRBV6-2/TRBV6-3	TRBJ2-1	CASAGGVREQFF
14	TRBV6-2/TRBV6-3	TRBJ2-7	CASRIPGRSYEQYF
13	TRBV27	TRBJ2-1	CASSFARDNEQFF
15	TRBV10-3	TRBJ2-5	CAISGTGGPQETQYF
14	TRBV7-9	TRBJ1-2	CASGHRTTNYGYTF
13	TRBV4-2	TRBJ2-1	CASSQEGGSQQFF
13	TRBV10-3	TRBJ2-7	CAISEGQGDEQYF
15	TRBV7-2	TRBJ1-1	CASSLAGQWGTEAFF
13	TRBV7-2	TRBJ2-5	CAGSPRAGETQYF
13	TRBV5-1	TRBJ2-5	CASSEQRDREQYF
15	TRBV2	TRBJ2-5	CASSAGTSGQETQYF
12	TRBV20-1	TRBJ1-5	CSARAGGQPQHF
15	TRBV10-3	TRBJ2-7	CTIRGRDRASYEQYF
14	TRBV7-9	TRBJ2-7	CASSLNRDHYEQYF
15	TRBV7-2	TRBJ2-3	CASRLTSGGADTQYF